The clone carrying this T cell receptor (beta chain) was seen a few times. The data originate from a study of T-cell memory formation after mild COVID-19. TCRdb itself ran the 5' RACE reads through MiXCR, one entry per CDR3 protein. Of about 360,000 distinct CDR3 sequences in the sample, around an eighth were seen once. Per the germline V gene, CDR1 is SEHNR and CDR2 is FQNEAQ (reference sequence). This CDR3 is built from 15 residues. Trimming at V came to 1 base and at J to 14 bases, leaving 14 bases not matched to a gene. This chain uses TRBV7-9 with TRBJ2-1; 7 bases are shared with TRBD2. Sample: PBMCs or a T cell subset sorted from them (not recorded which). This sequence was found in a young man who had mild COVID-19 (a few samples of this study predate the infection). Cell type and time point are not known. The CDR3 spells CASSLGVSSGAGEFF. CDR3 nucleotides: TGTGCCAGCAGCTTAGGAGTATCCAGCGGGGCCGGCGAGTTCTTC.